The clone carrying this T cell receptor (beta chain) was recorded a few times. What it binds is not known. Germline V gene lookup returns CDR1 SGHDT and CDR2 YYEEEE. V lost 0 bases, J lost 7 bases, and 4 bases lay in between. The CDR3 sequence is 11 residues long. These data come from a study of cytomegalovirus exposure and HLA in healthy donors. Notes on the study in general: In vitro checks showed that a few CMV-associated chains really do target CMV antigens.

Healthy individuals who donated bone marrow served as the donors. With 60 Vbeta and 13 Jbeta primers, the PCR was carried out. Using immunoSEQ multiplex PCR, the repertoire was profiled, and TCRdb retains in-frame clones only, with some absent. Of about 120,000 clones in the sample, over 60% are singletons; the top ten hold 8.2%. The V and J genes are TRBV5-6 and TRBJ1-1; D not resolved. The specimen was PBMCs. This TCR derives from a woman aged 40-49 years in good health and CMV-seropositive. The CDR3: CASSLGIEAFF. In nucleotides, the CDR3 is TGTGCCAGCAGCTTGGGTATTGAAGCTTTCTTT.